This TCR beta chain was captured by sequencing in a study of response to subunit inactivated influenza vaccine (dated by TCRdb to the late 2010s). Notes on the research overall: To follow how T cells responded to a trivalent subunit inactivated influenza vaccine, the researchers relied on deep quantitative profiling of the T cell receptor repertoire. What the work shows at the level of the full study, not this receptor alone: According to the authors, only a limited number of new T cells may be recruited by each seasonal influenza vaccination.

This clonotype has only a few counts. There is no known antigen for this receptor. No base qualities exist here, and no much larger clone lies one base off it. Receptor amplification or capture employed RT-PCR. Instrument on record: Illumina HiSeq 2500. TCRdb passed the public sequencing reads through fastp at Q25 and MiXCR, retaining productive beta sequences. A single entry per CDR3 protein holds the most common genes and DNA from its merged rows. This sample comprises about 190,000 distinct CDR3 sequences, under 15% of them detected only once. Jointly, the top ten make up 20% to 30% of the sample. Sequenced here: CD8+ T cells sorted from PBMCs, sampled about 5 days after vaccination. The TCR comes from a man in his fifties who received an inactivated influenza vaccine. Donor details come from another sample of the same person, matched by shared clones.

The sequenced DNA is TGTGCCAGCAGTTTAACCGTTGAGGGGGCCGAGCAGTACTTC. This is translated as CASSLTVEGAEQYF. The sequence is built from TRBV27 and TRBJ2-7, with TRBD1 matching 7 junction bases. Germline trimming: 2 bases from V, 6 bases from J; junction bases outside gene matches: 7. Inclusive of the bounding cysteine and phenylalanine, the CDR3 is 14 residues long. Only CDR3 DNA remains: 42 bases, in frame from the first base. As encoded in the germline V gene (reference sequence), CDR1 is MNHEY while CDR2 is SMNVEV.